This T cell receptor beta chain was obtained from a study of shared clonotypes between healthy human individuals. The CDR3 is 16 residues long. Trimming shortened V by 7 bases and J by 2 bases, and 20 bases separated the two germline ends. Germline CDR1 is SGDLS and CDR2 is YYNGEE. Everyone who donated was a Caucasian adult who lived in Nashville, Tennessee. At the deep level, the assay was run. The protocol was immunoSEQ multiplex PCR, while the TCRdb copy is restricted to in-frame clones and leaves out a portion. The sample lists over 150,000 clones; around 63% were seen once. The V call is TRBV9, the J call TRBJ2-3; a weak D match, TRBD1 (5 bases). Sequenced sample: memory CD4+ T cells sorted from blood. Subset reported: CD45RA-negative fraction. The clonotype comes from a young man in good health. DNA for the CDR3: TGTGCCAGCCTCGTCATGGTACAGGAGATCACAGATACGCAGTATTTT. Encoded protein: CASLVMVQEITDTQYF.